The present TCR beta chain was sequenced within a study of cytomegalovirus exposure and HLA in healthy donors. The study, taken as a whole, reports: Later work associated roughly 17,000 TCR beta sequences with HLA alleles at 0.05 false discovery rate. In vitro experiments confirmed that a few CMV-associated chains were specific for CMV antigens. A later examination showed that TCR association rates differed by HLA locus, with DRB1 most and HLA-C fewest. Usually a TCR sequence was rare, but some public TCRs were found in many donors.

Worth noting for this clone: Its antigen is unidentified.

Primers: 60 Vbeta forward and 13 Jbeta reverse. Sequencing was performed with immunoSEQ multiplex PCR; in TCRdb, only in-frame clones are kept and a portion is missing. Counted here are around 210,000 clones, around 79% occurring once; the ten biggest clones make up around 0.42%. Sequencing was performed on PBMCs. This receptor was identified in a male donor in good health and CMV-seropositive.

Here the CDR3 DNA reads TGTGCCAGCAGCTTAGAAAGTAGGGGCACTGAAGCTTTCTTT. It specifies CASSLESRGTEAFF. The chain carries TRBV11-3 and TRBJ1-1; D might be TRBD1 (5 bases). V dropped 0 bases and J dropped 4 bases, with 9 bases sitting between them. CDR3 length: 14 amino acids. Germline V lookup: CDR1 SGHNT, CDR2 YENEEA.